Listed below are T cell receptor beta chains from one sample, sequenced in a study of blood T cell repertoires in COVID-19. Sequenced by immunoSEQ multiplex PCR; TCRdb stores in-frame clones only, minus some. This sample has 150,000 to 250,000 clones, with 70% to 85% found just once. The material sequenced was peripheral blood. These receptor sequences come from a human donor with acute or convalescent COVID-19. The donor label of this sample is uncertain. Both conserved end residues are part of each CDR3. Only part of the rows carry a size: once, few, many, or a class if the clone is expanded.

j_gene: TRBJ1-1
v_gene: TRBV7-3
len: 13
abundance: NA
CDR3aa: CASSPATDREAFF

j_gene: TRBJ1-1
v_gene: TRBV9
len: 16
abundance: NA
CDR3aa: CASSPKQGRMNTEAFF

j_gene: TRBJ2-4
v_gene: TRBV7-2
len: 15
abundance: NA
CDR3aa: CASSSSRSGVNIQYF

j_gene: TRBJ2-7
v_gene: TRBV11-2
len: 16
abundance: NA
CDR3aa: CASSSTGTSLRREQYF

j_gene: TRBJ2-2
v_gene: TRBV12-3/TRBV12-4
len: 13
abundance: NA
CDR3aa: CASSFDQGRELFF

j_gene: TRBJ1-2
v_gene: TRBV5-1
len: 15
abundance: NA
CDR3aa: CASSLGQGANYGYTF

j_gene: TRBJ2-2
v_gene: TRBV27
len: 16
abundance: NA
CDR3aa: CASSLETGRHTGELFF

j_gene: TRBJ1-1
v_gene: TRBV10-3
len: 14
abundance: once
CDR3aa: CAISAGTGNTEAFF

j_gene: TRBJ1-3
v_gene: TRBV6-5
len: 16
abundance: NA
CDR3aa: CASSYSGQGTGNTIYF

j_gene: TRBJ2-5
v_gene: TRBV6-5
len: 13
abundance: NA
CDR3aa: CASKTGLVGTQYF

j_gene: TRBJ1-5
v_gene: TRBV19
len: 15
abundance: NA
CDR3aa: CASSAREGVDQPQHF

j_gene: TRBJ1-1
v_gene: TRBV5-1
len: 15
abundance: NA
CDR3aa: CASSLGYGVGTEAFF

j_gene: TRBJ2-2
v_gene: TRBV11-2
len: 14
abundance: many
CDR3aa: CASSLDRSTGELFF

j_gene: TRBJ2-7
v_gene: TRBV5-1
len: 14
abundance: NA
CDR3aa: CASSWSGGSYEQYF

j_gene: TRBJ2-3
v_gene: TRBV18
len: 15
abundance: NA
CDR3aa: CASSRTQGASDTQYF

j_gene: TRBJ2-3
v_gene: TRBV18
len: 16
abundance: NA
CDR3aa: CASSSYRQGRTDTQYF

j_gene: TRBJ2-7
v_gene: TRBV28
len: 13
abundance: NA
CDR3aa: CASSSGQGRFQYF

j_gene: TRBJ2-3
v_gene: TRBV10-3
len: 15
abundance: once
CDR3aa: CAISESGGRTDTQYF

j_gene: TRBJ1-1
v_gene: TRBV5-5
len: 13
abundance: NA
CDR3aa: CASTRAGNTEAFF

j_gene: TRBJ1-2
v_gene: TRBV30
len: 14
abundance: NA
CDR3aa: CAWSVQGLGAGYTF

j_gene: TRBJ2-3
v_gene: TRBV19
len: 14
abundance: NA
CDR3aa: CASSRREFGDTQYF

j_gene: TRBJ2-3
v_gene: TRBV6-5
len: 14
abundance: NA
CDR3aa: CASSYSTSRDTQYF

j_gene: TRBJ2-3
v_gene: TRBV7-3
len: 13
abundance: NA
CDR3aa: CASSPLGGDTQYF

j_gene: TRBJ2-1
v_gene: TRBV27
len: 13
abundance: NA
CDR3aa: CASSLLANNEQFF

j_gene: TRBJ2-7
v_gene: TRBV29-1
len: 13
abundance: NA
CDR3aa: CSVAWRSGSEQYF

j_gene: TRBJ1-6
v_gene: TRBV19
len: 15
abundance: few
CDR3aa: CASSASVYPNSPLHF